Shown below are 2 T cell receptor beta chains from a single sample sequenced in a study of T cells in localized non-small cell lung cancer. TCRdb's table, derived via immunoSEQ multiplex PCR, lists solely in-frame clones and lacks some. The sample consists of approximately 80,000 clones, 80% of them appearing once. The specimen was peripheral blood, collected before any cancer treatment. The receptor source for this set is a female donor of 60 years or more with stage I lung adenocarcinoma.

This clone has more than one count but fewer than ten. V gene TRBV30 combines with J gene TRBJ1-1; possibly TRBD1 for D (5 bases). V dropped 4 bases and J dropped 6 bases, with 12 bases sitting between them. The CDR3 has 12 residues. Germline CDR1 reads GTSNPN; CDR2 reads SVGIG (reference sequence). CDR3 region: CAWTVEGPEAFF. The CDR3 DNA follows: TGTGCCTGGACGGTCGAGGGACCTGAAGCTTTCTTT. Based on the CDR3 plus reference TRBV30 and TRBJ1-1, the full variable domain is SQTIHQWPATLVQPVGSPLSLECTVEGTSNPNLYWYRQAAGRGLQLLFYSVGIGQISSEVPQNLSASRPQDRQFILSSKKLLLSDSGFYLCAWTVEGPEAFFGQGTRLTVV.

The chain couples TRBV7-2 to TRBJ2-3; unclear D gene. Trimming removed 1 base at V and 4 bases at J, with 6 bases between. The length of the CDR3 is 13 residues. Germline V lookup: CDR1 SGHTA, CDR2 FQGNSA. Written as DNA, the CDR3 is TGTGCCAGCAGCTTAGGCCTGGCAGATACGCAGTATTTT. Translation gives CASSLGLADTQYF.